These T cell receptor beta chains were read from a single sample in a study of Graves' ophthalmopathy and Graves' hyperthyroidism. TCRdb redid the calling of the multiplex PCR reads with MiXCR, one entry per CDR3 protein. This sample carries approximately 700,000 distinct CDR3 sequences, roughly 40% of them seen once, and the ten largest clones take approximately 46%. The sequenced sample was peripheral blood. The receptors here all came from an adult man with Graves' ophthalmopathy. Each CDR3 is given without its conserved first and last residue. The D gene is left open where the match is weak. For some rows the clone size is stated as once, few or many, or as a class when expanded; others skip it.

CDR3 protein: ASSASGAVNTGELF; J gene: TRBJ2-2; V gene: TRBV25-1; D gene: TRBD2; clone size: few
CDR3 protein: ASSEPTVSEQY; J gene: TRBJ2-7; V gene: TRBV5-1; D gene: NA; clone size: many
CDR3 protein: SARDQGTEAF; J gene: TRBJ1-1; V gene: TRBV20-1; D gene: NA; clone size: NA
CDR3 protein: ASSLGQSSF; J gene: TRBJ1-1; V gene: TRBV3-1; D gene: NA; clone size: few
CDR3 protein: ASSPKAEETQY; J gene: TRBJ2-5; V gene: TRBV5-4; D gene: NA; clone size: NA
CDR3 protein: AISEELYSGYT; J gene: TRBJ1-2; V gene: TRBV10-3; D gene: NA; clone size: NA
CDR3 protein: ASSFRQGTSYEQY; J gene: TRBJ2-7; V gene: TRBV4-1; D gene: TRBD1; clone size: NA
CDR3 protein: ASSVAVSSYEQY; J gene: TRBJ2-7; V gene: TRBV9; D gene: NA; clone size: NA
CDR3 protein: AISADRKRQPQH; J gene: TRBJ1-5; V gene: TRBV10-3; D gene: TRBD1; clone size: NA
CDR3 protein: ASSLVPTGFAGQETQY; J gene: TRBJ2-5; V gene: TRBV11-2; D gene: NA; clone size: many
CDR3 protein: SDVPRTGFSPLH; J gene: TRBJ1-6; V gene: TRBV20-1; D gene: TRBD1; clone size: many
CDR3 protein: ASSEYTGAGNYGYT; J gene: TRBJ1-2; V gene: TRBV25-1; D gene: NA; clone size: once
CDR3 protein: ASSRLNTEAF; J gene: TRBJ1-1; V gene: TRBV12-3/TRBV12-4; D gene: NA; clone size: many
CDR3 protein: ASSYTKFRQGLNQPQH; J gene: TRBJ1-5; V gene: TRBV2; D gene: TRBD1; clone size: once
CDR3 protein: ASSRQGRAEAF; J gene: TRBJ1-1; V gene: TRBV7-8; D gene: TRBD1; clone size: many
CDR3 protein: AIGTEVETQY; J gene: TRBJ2-5; V gene: TRBV10-3; D gene: NA; clone size: many
CDR3 protein: ASSLSGIAGGETQY; J gene: TRBJ2-5; V gene: TRBV16; D gene: TRBD2; clone size: NA
CDR3 protein: ASSGRQGFYEQY; J gene: TRBJ2-7; V gene: TRBV19; D gene: NA; clone size: NA
CDR3 protein: ASMADRNTGELL; J gene: TRBJ2-2; V gene: TRBV2; D gene: NA; clone size: NA
CDR3 protein: ASSHVLGLANEQY; J gene: TRBJ2-7; V gene: TRBV4-3; D gene: TRBD2; clone size: NA
CDR3 protein: ASSRGTAYEQY; J gene: TRBJ2-7; V gene: TRBV7-9; D gene: TRBD1; clone size: many
CDR3 protein: ASIWGARETQY; J gene: TRBJ2-5; V gene: TRBV13; D gene: NA; clone size: NA
CDR3 protein: SVPRGAQETQY; J gene: TRBJ2-5; V gene: TRBV20-1; D gene: NA; clone size: many
CDR3 protein: AISSGVQETQY; J gene: TRBJ2-5; V gene: TRBV2; D gene: NA; clone size: NA
CDR3 protein: ASSVDSNYGYT; J gene: TRBJ1-2; V gene: TRBV7-9; D gene: NA; clone size: many
CDR3 protein: ASTRGTGQGPGISRPLH; J gene: TRBJ1-6; V gene: TRBV12-3/TRBV12-4; D gene: TRBD1; clone size: NA
CDR3 protein: ASSGKAGGPNEQY; J gene: TRBJ2-7; V gene: TRBV10-3; D gene: TRBD2; clone size: NA
CDR3 protein: ATSSSGGEGVFRPLH; J gene: TRBJ1-6; V gene: TRBV15; D gene: NA; clone size: many
CDR3 protein: ASRMLRSGELF; J gene: TRBJ2-2; V gene: TRBV7-9; D gene: NA; clone size: NA
CDR3 protein: ASSLRGQGGTNTEAF; J gene: TRBJ1-1; V gene: TRBV25-1; D gene: TRBD1; clone size: NA
CDR3 protein: ATSRDLTGGAGANVLT; J gene: TRBJ2-6; V gene: TRBV15; D gene: TRBD1; clone size: NA
CDR3 protein: ASSAYQTSGGQGGELF; J gene: TRBJ2-2; V gene: TRBV7-9; D gene: TRBD2; clone size: NA
CDR3 protein: ASSYGESSGNTIY; J gene: TRBJ1-3; V gene: TRBV7-9; D gene: NA; clone size: few
CDR3 protein: ATSRGLAGAPLAGELF; J gene: TRBJ2-2; V gene: TRBV15; D gene: TRBD2; clone size: NA
CDR3 protein: ASSYSRAGGGYT; J gene: TRBJ1-2; V gene: TRBV10-3; D gene: TRBD1; clone size: few
CDR3 protein: ASSQDALAGGEQY; J gene: TRBJ2-7; V gene: TRBV4-1; D gene: TRBD2; clone size: NA
CDR3 protein: ASRPRFWGVQEAQY; J gene: TRBJ2-5; V gene: TRBV6-5; D gene: NA; clone size: NA
CDR3 protein: ASSGTGRTF; J gene: TRBJ1-1; V gene: TRBV28; D gene: TRBD1; clone size: NA
CDR3 protein: AIRTDRAHLH; J gene: TRBJ1-6; V gene: TRBV10-3; D gene: TRBD1; clone size: NA
CDR3 protein: ASSLSNDSPLH; J gene: TRBJ1-6; V gene: TRBV9; D gene: NA; clone size: NA
CDR3 protein: ASSLRGQYQETQY; J gene: TRBJ2-5; V gene: TRBV5-1; D gene: TRBD1; clone size: few
CDR3 protein: ASTRARDSGNTIY; J gene: TRBJ1-3; V gene: TRBV2; D gene: NA; clone size: few
CDR3 protein: ASRSGTGVGRELF; J gene: TRBJ2-2; V gene: TRBV3-1; D gene: TRBD1; clone size: NA
CDR3 protein: ASSFGRNTIY; J gene: TRBJ1-3; V gene: TRBV5-4; D gene: NA; clone size: NA
CDR3 protein: ASRIAGGPNTGELF; J gene: TRBJ2-2; V gene: TRBV7-2; D gene: TRBD2; clone size: NA
CDR3 protein: ASSFILAVQETQY; J gene: TRBJ2-5; V gene: TRBV12-3/TRBV12-4; D gene: NA; clone size: NA
CDR3 protein: ASSQALRRVAEAF; J gene: TRBJ1-1; V gene: TRBV13; D gene: NA; clone size: few
CDR3 protein: ATGTSGRAYDRETQY; J gene: TRBJ2-5; V gene: TRBV24-1; D gene: TRBD2; clone size: many
CDR3 protein: ASSQDGWGYTQY; J gene: TRBJ2-3; V gene: TRBV11-2; D gene: NA; clone size: NA
CDR3 protein: ASKQGDTGELF; J gene: TRBJ2-2; V gene: TRBV5-4; D gene: TRBD1; clone size: few
CDR3 protein: ASSYNRLAGVAGELF; J gene: TRBJ2-2; V gene: TRBV2; D gene: TRBD2; clone size: NA
CDR3 protein: ASSVEGRDYNSPLH; J gene: TRBJ1-6; V gene: TRBV6-1; D gene: NA; clone size: few
CDR3 protein: ASSAHRGLNTEAF; J gene: TRBJ1-1; V gene: TRBV9; D gene: TRBD1; clone size: NA
CDR3 protein: ASSQDSRNTGELF; J gene: TRBJ2-2; V gene: TRBV9; D gene: NA; clone size: NA
CDR3 protein: ASSGQSPEQY; J gene: TRBJ2-7; V gene: TRBV6-5; D gene: NA; clone size: NA
CDR3 protein: ASSRTQPVDPPLH; J gene: TRBJ1-6; V gene: TRBV7-9; D gene: NA; clone size: NA
CDR3 protein: ASSLGAGVNAGELF; J gene: TRBJ2-2; V gene: TRBV7-9; D gene: NA; clone size: NA